These 7 T cell receptor beta chains originate from one sample sequenced in a study of blood T cell repertoires in COVID-19. Some clones are missing from TCRdb's copy, which holds only in-frame ones; the method was immunoSEQ multiplex PCR. The sample contains 150,000 or so clones, approximately 80% of which appear only once. Material for sequencing was peripheral blood. All receptors come from a human donor in a cohort sampled during active COVID-19.

J is TRBJ2-1 and V is TRBV4-2; 7 bases are shared with TRBD1. The CDR3 contains 15 residues. CDR1 and CDR2 from the germline V gene are LGHNA and YNFKEQ. With V trimmed by 3 bases and J by 1 base, 3 bases remained unmatched. The CDR3 DNA reads as TGTGCCAGCAGCCAGGGGACAGAGTCCTACAATGAGCAGTTCTTC. As protein: CASSQGTESYNEQFF.

This rearrangement joins TRBV6-6 to TRBJ2-7, with D possibly TRBD1 on 6 matching bases. This CDR3 has 15 residues. Germline lookup yields CDR1 MNHNY and CDR2 SVGAGI (reference sequence). Trimming removed 0 bases at V and 3 bases at J, with 12 bases between. The CDR3 sequence: CASSYSIQGNYEQYV. Here the CDR3 DNA reads TGTGCCAGCAGTTACTCGATTCAGGGGAACTACGAGCAGTACGTC.

This sequence joins TRBV2 and TRBJ2-4; the D gene is possibly TRBD2 (5 bases). Trimming left V 6 bases short and J 0 bases short, with 15 bases between. The germline V gene has CDR1 SNHLY and CDR2 FYNNEI. The CDR3 runs to 16 residues. As DNA, the CDR3 is TGTGCCAGCAGGGGAGTAAGAGGATTAGCCAAAAACATTCAGTACTTC. Protein sequence: CASRGVRGLAKNIQYF. Full variable domain (rest looked up from reference TRBV2 and TRBJ2-4): EPEVTQTPSHQVTQMGQEVILRCVPISNHLYFYWYRQILGQKVEFLVSFYNNEISEKSEIFDDQFSVERPDGSNFTLKIRSTKLEDSAMYFCASRGVRGLAKNIQYFGAGTRLSVL.

This clone appeared a few times. This chain uses TRBV11-2 with TRBJ1-2, with TRBD1 matching 7 bases. CDR1 and CDR2 (germline): SGHAT, FQNNGV. This CDR3 spans 14 amino acids. The trim removed 3 bases at V and 6 bases at J, leaving 7 bases unmatched. CDR3 DNA: TGTGCCAGCAGCTTGACAGGGAAGCAGGATGGCTACACCTTC. It is translated as CASSLTGKQDGYTF.

The V and J genes are TRBV5-1 and TRBJ1-1; no reliable D call. CDR1 and CDR2 from the germline V gene are SGHRS and YFSETQ. The V gene lost 0 bases and the J gene lost 3 bases, with 12 bases spanning the gap. The CDR3 extends over 15 amino acids. Here the CDR3 reads CASSLGIRRDTEAFF. CDR3 coding DNA: TGCGCCAGCAGCTTGGGGATTAGGAGGGACACTGAAGCTTTCTTT.

The chain couples TRBV19 to TRBJ2-5, with D possibly being TRBD2 (6 bases). The CDR3 contains 13 residues. Trimming stripped 6 bases from V and 2 bases from J, with 10 bases between. The germline gives CDR1 LNHDA, CDR2 SQIVND (reference sequence). CDR3 loop: CASSRDFQETQYF. The CDR3 nucleotides are TGTGCCAGTAGCCGGGACTTTCAAGAGACCCAGTACTTC.

The rearrangement joins TRBV2 to TRBJ1-2, with unresolved D. CDR3 size: 13 residues. Germline CDR1 reads SNHLY; CDR2 reads FYNNEI. Trimming stripped 1 base from V and 4 bases from J, with 7 bases between. CDR3 region: CASSEGGSYGYTF. Here the CDR3 DNA reads TGTGCCAGCAGTGAAGGTGGGAGCTATGGCTACACCTTC. The full variable domain, with the rest looked up from reference TRBV2 and TRBJ1-2, is EPEVTQTPSHQVTQMGQEVILRCVPISNHLYFYWYRQILGQKVEFLVSFYNNEISEKSEIFDDQFSVERPDGSNFTLKIRSTKLEDSAMYFCASSEGGSYGYTFGSGTRLTVV.